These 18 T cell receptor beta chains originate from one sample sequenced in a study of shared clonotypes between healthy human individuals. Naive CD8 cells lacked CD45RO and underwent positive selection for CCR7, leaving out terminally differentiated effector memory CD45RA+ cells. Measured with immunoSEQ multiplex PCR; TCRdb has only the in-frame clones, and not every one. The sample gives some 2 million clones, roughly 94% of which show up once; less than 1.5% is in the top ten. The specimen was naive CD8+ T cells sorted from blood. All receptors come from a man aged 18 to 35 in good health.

This CDR3 is CASSAETGDKFNEQFF. CDR3 bases: TGTGCCAGCAGCGCGGAGACAGGCGACAAATTCAATGAGCAGTTCTTC. The rearrangement joins TRBV7-9 to TRBJ2-1; a possible D gene is TRBD1 (6 bases). V was pared by 5 bases and J by 6 bases, with 20 bases between. CDR3 length: 16 residues. Germline loops: CDR1 SEHNR, CDR2 FQNEAQ (reference sequence).

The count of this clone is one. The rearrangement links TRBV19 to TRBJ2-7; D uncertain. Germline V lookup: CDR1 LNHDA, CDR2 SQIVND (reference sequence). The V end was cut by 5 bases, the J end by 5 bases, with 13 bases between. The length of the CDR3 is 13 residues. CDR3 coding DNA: TGTGCCAGTAGTCTTACATGGACGGACGAGCAGTACTTC. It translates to CASSLTWTDEQYF.

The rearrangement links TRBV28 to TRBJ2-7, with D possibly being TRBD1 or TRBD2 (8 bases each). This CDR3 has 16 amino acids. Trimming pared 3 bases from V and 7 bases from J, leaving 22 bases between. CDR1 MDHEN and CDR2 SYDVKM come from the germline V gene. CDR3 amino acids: CASSFLGQGAGGEQYF. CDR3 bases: TGTGCCAGCAGTTTTCTGGGTCAGGGGGCGGGAGGAGAGCAGTACTTC.

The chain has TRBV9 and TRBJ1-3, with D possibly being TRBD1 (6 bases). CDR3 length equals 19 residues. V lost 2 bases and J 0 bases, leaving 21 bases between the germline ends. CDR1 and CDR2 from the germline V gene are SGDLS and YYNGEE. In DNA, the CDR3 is TGTGCCAGCAGCGTGCCAGAGGGACACCTCGACCCCTCTGGAAACACCATATATTTT. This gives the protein CASSVPEGHLDPSGNTIYF. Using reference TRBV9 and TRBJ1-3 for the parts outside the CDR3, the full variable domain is DSGVTQTPKHLITATGQRVTLRCSPRSGDLSVYWYQQSLDQGLQFLIQYYNGEERAKGNILERFSAQQFPDLHSELNLSSLELGDSALYFCASSVPEGHLDPSGNTIYFGEGSWLTVV.

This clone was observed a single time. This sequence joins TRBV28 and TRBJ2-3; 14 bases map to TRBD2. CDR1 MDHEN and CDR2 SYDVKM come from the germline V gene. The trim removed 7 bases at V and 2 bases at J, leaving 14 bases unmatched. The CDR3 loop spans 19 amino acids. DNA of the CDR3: TGTGCCAGCACCCTGGGGGGACTAGCGGGGGTCCTAATCACAGATACGCAGTATTTT. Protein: CASTLGGLAGVLITDTQYF.

The CDR3 loop is CASSFQLAGGPRNTGELFF. In DNA form, the CDR3 reads TGTGCCAGCAGTTTTCAGCTAGCGGGGGGGCCTCGGAACACCGGGGAGCTGTTTTTT. This chain joins TRBV27 and TRBJ2-2; 12 bases map to TRBD2. The CDR3 has 19 amino acids. V shed 3 bases, J shed 1 base, and the junction held 9 bases outside the gene matches. From germline, CDR1 is MNHEY and CDR2 SMNVEV (reference sequence).

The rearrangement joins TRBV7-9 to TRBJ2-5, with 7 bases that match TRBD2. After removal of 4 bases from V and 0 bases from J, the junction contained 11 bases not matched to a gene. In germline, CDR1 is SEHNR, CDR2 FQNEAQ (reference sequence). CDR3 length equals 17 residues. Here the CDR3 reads CASSWGGEGLDQETQYF. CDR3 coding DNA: TGTGCCAGCAGCTGGGGTGGGGAGGGTTTGGACCAAGAGACCCAGTACTTC.

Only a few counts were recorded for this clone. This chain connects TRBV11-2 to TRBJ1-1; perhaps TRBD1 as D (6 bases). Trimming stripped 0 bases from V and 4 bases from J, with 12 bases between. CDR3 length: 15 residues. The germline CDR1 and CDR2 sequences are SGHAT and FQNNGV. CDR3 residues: CASSLDGGAITEAFF. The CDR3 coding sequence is TGTGCCAGCAGCTTAGATGGGGGGGCTATCACTGAAGCTTTCTTT.

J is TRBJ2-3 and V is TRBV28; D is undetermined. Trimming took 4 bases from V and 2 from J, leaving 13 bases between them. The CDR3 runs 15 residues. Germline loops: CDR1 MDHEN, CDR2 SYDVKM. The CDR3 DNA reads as TGTGCCAGCAGTTCCCCGTTCGCGATCACAGATACGCAGTATTTT. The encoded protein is CASSSPFAITDTQYF.

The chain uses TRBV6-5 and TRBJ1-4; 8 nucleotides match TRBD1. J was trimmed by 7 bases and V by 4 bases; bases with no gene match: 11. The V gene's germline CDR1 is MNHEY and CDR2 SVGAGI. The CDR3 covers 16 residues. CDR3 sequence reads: CASSSGQGLIREKLFF. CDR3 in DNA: TGTGCCAGCAGTTCAGGACAGGGTTTGATACGTGAAAAACTGTTTTTT.

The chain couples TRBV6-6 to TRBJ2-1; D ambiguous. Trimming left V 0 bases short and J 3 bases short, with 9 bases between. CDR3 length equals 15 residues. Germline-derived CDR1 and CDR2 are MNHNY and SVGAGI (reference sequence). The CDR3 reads CASSYSNPSYNEQFF. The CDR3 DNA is TGTGCCAGCAGTTACTCCAACCCTAGCTACAATGAGCAGTTCTTC.

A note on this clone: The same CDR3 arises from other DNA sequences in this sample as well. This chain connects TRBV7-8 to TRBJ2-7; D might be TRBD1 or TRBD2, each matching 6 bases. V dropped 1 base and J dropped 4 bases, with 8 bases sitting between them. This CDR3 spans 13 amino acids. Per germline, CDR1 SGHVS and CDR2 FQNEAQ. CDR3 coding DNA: TGTGCCAGCAGCTTAGAGGGGGGATACGAGCAGTACTTC. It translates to CASSLEGGYEQYF.

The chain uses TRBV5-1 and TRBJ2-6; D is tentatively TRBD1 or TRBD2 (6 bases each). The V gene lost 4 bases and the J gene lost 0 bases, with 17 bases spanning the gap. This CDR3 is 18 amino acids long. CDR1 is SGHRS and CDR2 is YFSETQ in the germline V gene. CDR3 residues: CASSTEGDESSGANVLTF. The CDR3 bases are TGCGCCAGCAGCACGGAGGGGGACGAGAGCTCTGGGGCCAACGTCCTGACTTTC.

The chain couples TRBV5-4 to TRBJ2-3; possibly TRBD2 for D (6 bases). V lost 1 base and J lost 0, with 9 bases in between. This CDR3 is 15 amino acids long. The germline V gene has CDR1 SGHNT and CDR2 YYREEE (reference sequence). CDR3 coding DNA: TGTGCCAGCAGCTTGCGGGGGACTAGCACAGATACGCAGTATTTT. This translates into CASSLRGTSTDTQYF. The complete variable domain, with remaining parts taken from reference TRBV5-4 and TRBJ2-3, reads ETGVTQSPTHLIKTRGQQVTLRCSSQSGHNTVSWYQQALGQGPQFIFQYYREEENGRGNFPPRFSGLQFPNYSSELNVNALELDDSALYLCASSLRGTSTDTQYFGPGTRLTVL.

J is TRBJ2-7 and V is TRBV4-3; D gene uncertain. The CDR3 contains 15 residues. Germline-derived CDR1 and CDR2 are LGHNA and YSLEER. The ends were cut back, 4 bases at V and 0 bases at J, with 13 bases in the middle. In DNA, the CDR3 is TGCGCCAGCAGCCCCACTTACTCGAGCTCCTACGAGCAGTACTTC. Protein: CASSPTYSSSYEQYF.

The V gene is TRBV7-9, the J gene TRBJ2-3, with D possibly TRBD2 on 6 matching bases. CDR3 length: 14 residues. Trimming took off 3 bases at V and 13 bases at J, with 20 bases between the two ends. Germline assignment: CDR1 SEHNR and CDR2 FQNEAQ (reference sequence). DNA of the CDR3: TGTGCCAGCAGCTTGTCGGACTGGAGGGGTGGAGAGTATTTT. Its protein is CASSLSDWRGGEYF.

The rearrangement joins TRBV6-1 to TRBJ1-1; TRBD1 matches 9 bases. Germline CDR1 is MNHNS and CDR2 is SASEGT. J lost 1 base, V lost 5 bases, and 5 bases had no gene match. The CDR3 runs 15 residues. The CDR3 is CASSPRGQGNTEAFF. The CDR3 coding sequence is TGTGCCAGCAGTCCGAGGGGACAGGGGAACACTGAAGCTTTCTTT.

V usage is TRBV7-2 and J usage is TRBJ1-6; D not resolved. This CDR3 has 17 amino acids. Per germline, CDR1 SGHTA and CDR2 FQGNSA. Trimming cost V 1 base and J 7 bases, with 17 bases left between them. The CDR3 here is CASSLVPLHGSNSPLHF. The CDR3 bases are TGTGCCAGCAGCTTAGTGCCCCTTCATGGGTCAAATTCACCCCTCCACTTT.